Listed below are T cell receptor beta chains from one sample, sequenced in a study of post-analysis software for immune sequencing data. Via MiXCR, TCRdb re-called the PCR reads, giving one row per CDR3 protein. Among about 770,000 distinct CDR3 sequences listed, 35% to 55% were seen once. The source material was blood. Every receptor here comes from a girl aged 10-17 years with multiple sclerosis. Both conserved end residues are part of each CDR3. Fields, in order: V gene, clone size, CDR3 protein. Some rows mark clone size as missing; the rest say once, few, many or name a class of expanded clone.

v_gene: TRBV11-2
abundance: -
CDR3aa: CASSSEGNGYTF

v_gene: TRBV7-2
abundance: many
CDR3aa: CASSLSGRINQPQHF

v_gene: TRBV28
abundance: many
CDR3aa: CASSFDGVKNIQYF

v_gene: TRBV28
abundance: -
CDR3aa: CASTTGTANTGELFF

v_gene: TRBV24-1
abundance: once
CDR3aa: CATSTTSYGTDTQYF

v_gene: TRBV20-1
abundance: -
CDR3aa: CSAGPQGEQYF

v_gene: TRBV15
abundance: few
CDR3aa: CATSRVLGLAGRYNEQFF

v_gene: TRBV20-1
abundance: few
CDR3aa: CSARISGTYNEQFF

v_gene: TRBV6-5
abundance: -
CDR3aa: CASSYRLAGDGELFF

v_gene: TRBV2
abundance: -
CDR3aa: CASREDRGMVVAFF

v_gene: TRBV28
abundance: -
CDR3aa: CASSPFYGEQFF

v_gene: TRBV11-2
abundance: -
CDR3aa: CASSSPTGPLPHEQYF

v_gene: TRBV12-3/TRBV12-4
abundance: -
CDR3aa: CASSPGTGENYGYTF

v_gene: TRBV7-2
abundance: -
CDR3aa: CASSSGPTGFYEQYF

v_gene: TRBV5-1
abundance: -
CDR3aa: CASSRTSGTFLEQFF

v_gene: TRBV29-1
abundance: -
CDR3aa: CSGKGTNYGYTF

v_gene: TRBV12-3/TRBV12-4
abundance: few
CDR3aa: CASSQGLIQETQYF

v_gene: TRBV9
abundance: few
CDR3aa: CASSVNGREWNEQFF

v_gene: TRBV20-1
abundance: -
CDR3aa: CSARDIEDGELFF

v_gene: TRBV5-1
abundance: few
CDR3aa: CASGSGVAARDTQYF

v_gene: TRBV7-9
abundance: few
CDR3aa: CASSLLFPETQYF

v_gene: TRBV6-6
abundance: -
CDR3aa: CALPDRAPCEQYF

v_gene: TRBV6-2/TRBV6-3
abundance: -
CDR3aa: CASSLSGTENIQYF

v_gene: TRBV5-6
abundance: -
CDR3aa: CASSSGPLSPQFF

v_gene: TRBV4-2
abundance: once
CDR3aa: CGSSQDPPASGANVLTF

v_gene: TRBV5-1
abundance: -
CDR3aa: CASSLVLAGDEQYF

v_gene: TRBV6-5
abundance: -
CDR3aa: CASSPRDIADTQYF

v_gene: TRBV20-1
abundance: -
CDR3aa: CSASDRPTYNEQFF

v_gene: TRBV11-3
abundance: few
CDR3aa: CASRYRTSSKNIQYF

v_gene: TRBV20-1
abundance: -
CDR3aa: CSASGSGEEDGYTF

v_gene: TRBV2
abundance: -
CDR3aa: CASREGLAGVGVGYF

v_gene: TRBV11-2
abundance: -
CDR3aa: CASSSSGESLSYNEQFF

v_gene: TRBV20-1
abundance: few
CDR3aa: CSVERTGDSTDTQYF

v_gene: TRBV3-1
abundance: -
CDR3aa: CASSQPGQGASNEQFF

v_gene: TRBV6-5
abundance: few
CDR3aa: CASSYSAGSDGYTF

v_gene: TRBV29-1
abundance: -
CDR3aa: CSVARGGGYTF

v_gene: TRBV7-3
abundance: few
CDR3aa: CASSSGLLNEQFF

v_gene: TRBV25-1
abundance: -
CDR3aa: CASSAASSGGVTQYF

v_gene: TRBV12-3/TRBV12-4
abundance: -
CDR3aa: CASSLKITGNFEKLFF

v_gene: TRBV29-1
abundance: -
CDR3aa: CSVYRDGRSYEQYF

v_gene: TRBV4-1
abundance: few
CDR3aa: CASSQEGDPFYGYTF

v_gene: TRBV20-1
abundance: -
CDR3aa: CSAVLAGEYEQYF

v_gene: TRBV24-1
abundance: -
CDR3aa: CATSDPGQETQYF

v_gene: TRBV7-9
abundance: few
CDR3aa: CASSPHVMRTVNYGYTF

v_gene: TRBV20-1
abundance: -
CDR3aa: CSASRQGTDTQYF

v_gene: TRBV12-3/TRBV12-4
abundance: -
CDR3aa: CASSLSASVPYEQYF

v_gene: TRBV20-1
abundance: -
CDR3aa: CSATLAGPSYEQYF

v_gene: TRBV5-1
abundance: -
CDR3aa: CASSLVPRTGSLPYEQYF

v_gene: TRBV20-1
abundance: -
CDR3aa: CSARERTSGIETQYF

v_gene: TRBV9
abundance: -
CDR3aa: CASQVGLAGGEQYF

v_gene: TRBV7-9
abundance: -
CDR3aa: CASSLAPAGGRSYEQYF

v_gene: TRBV28
abundance: few
CDR3aa: CASSLGSQYSYEQYF

v_gene: TRBV6-5
abundance: few
CDR3aa: CASTGVNEQFF

v_gene: TRBV12-3/TRBV12-4
abundance: -
CDR3aa: CASSLSRTGHQHF

v_gene: TRBV9
abundance: -
CDR3aa: CASSGSGSANGELFF

v_gene: TRBV6-1
abundance: few
CDR3aa: CASSGRMNTEAFF

v_gene: TRBV20-1
abundance: -
CDR3aa: CSARGSLRMLYGYTF

v_gene: TRBV5-1
abundance: many
CDR3aa: CASSLDGGGGETQYF

v_gene: TRBV20-1
abundance: -
CDR3aa: CSARGTSSGRADEQYF

v_gene: TRBV20-1
abundance: -
CDR3aa: CSAYTGTVMNTEAFF